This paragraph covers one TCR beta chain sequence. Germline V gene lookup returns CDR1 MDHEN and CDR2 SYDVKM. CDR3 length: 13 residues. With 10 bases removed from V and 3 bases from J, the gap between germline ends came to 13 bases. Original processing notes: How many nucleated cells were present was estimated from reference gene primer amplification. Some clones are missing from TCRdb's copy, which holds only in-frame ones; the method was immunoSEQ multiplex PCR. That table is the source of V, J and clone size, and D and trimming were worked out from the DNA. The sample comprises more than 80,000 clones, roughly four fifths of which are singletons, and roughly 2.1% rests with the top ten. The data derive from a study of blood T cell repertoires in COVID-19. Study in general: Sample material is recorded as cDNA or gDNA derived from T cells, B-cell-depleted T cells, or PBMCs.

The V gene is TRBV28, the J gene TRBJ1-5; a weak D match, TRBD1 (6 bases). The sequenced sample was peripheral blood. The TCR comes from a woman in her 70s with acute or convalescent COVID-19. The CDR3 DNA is TGTGCCATTACGGGACACCCCAATCAGCCCCAGCATTTT. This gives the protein CAITGHPNQPQHF.